Listed below are T cell receptor beta chains from one sample, sequenced in a study of regulatory T cells in long-lasting Graves disease. TCRdb redid the calling of the multiplex PCR reads with MiXCR, one entry per CDR3 protein. The table has 350,000 to 550,000 distinct CDR3 sequences, about 15% seen once. This sample was also put to use in a study of T cells in Graves' hyperthyroidism and ophthalmopathy.

The sample in question was peripheral blood mononuclear cells (PBMCs), obtained at new diagnosis, from a patient treated with antithyroid drugs. The receptors come from a woman aged 18-29 years with Graves disease. CDR3s include the opening cysteine and the closing phenylalanine or tryptophan.

v_gene	j_gene	CDR3aa
TRBV20-1	TRBJ1-2	CSTTSPTGGHGYTF
TRBV5-1	TRBJ1-5	CASSIGTGQGNGNQPQHF
TRBV28	TRBJ1-5	CASSPAGQGLQPQHF
TRBV27	TRBJ2-7	CASSYGTGFYEQYF
TRBV19	TRBJ2-3	CASSIRLTSGGTDTQYF
TRBV28	TRBJ1-1	CASRAPVVPVEAFF
TRBV24-1	TRBJ2-2	CATNTIQGASTGELFF
TRBV6-1	TRBJ2-7	CASRGREFYEQYF
TRBV6-2/TRBV6-3	TRBJ2-3	CASSKLAGGVDTQYF
TRBV7-7	TRBJ2-5	CASSLARFGGQETQYF
TRBV27	TRBJ1-5	CASSLGTGQPQHF
TRBV20-1	TRBJ2-5	CSAKDRAAVTQYF
TRBV20-1	TRBJ1-1	CSARDAAGRGSAFF
TRBV6-2/TRBV6-3	TRBJ2-7	CASSLSGASYEQYF
TRBV28	TRBJ2-7	CASLTVLGEQYF
TRBV9	TRBJ2-4	CASSVDVGGEEQYF
TRBV28	TRBJ2-3	CAIGSGTGSTDTQYF
TRBV5-6	TRBJ1-5	CASSLFRVQPQHF
TRBV5-1	TRBJ2-2	CASSFEGVTGELFF
TRBV19	TRBJ2-1	CASSAASGRSAANNEQFF
TRBV7-8	TRBJ1-5	CASSFESDNWVNF
TRBV20-1	TRBJ1-5	CSASYSSNQPQHF
TRBV7-9	TRBJ2-1	CASSLAKGGAGYNEQFF
TRBV6-1	TRBJ2-2	CASAYTAGGPGTGELFF
TRBV5-6	TRBJ2-1	CASSLLSGRWGNEQFF
TRBV11-2	TRBJ1-3	CASSPIRGQYGNTIYF
TRBV7-8	TRBJ1-1	CATGTRNTEAFF
TRBV27	TRBJ2-7	CASSWTGAEQYF
TRBV4-3	TRBJ2-7	CASSHEAGEQYF
TRBV6-2/TRBV6-3	TRBJ1-1	CASRWATEAFF
TRBV24-1	TRBJ2-1	CATSDPLRGVYNEQFF
TRBV28	TRBJ1-6	CASSFPRQGADNSPLHF
TRBV3-1	TRBJ2-7	CASSQAGREKYF
TRBV15	TRBJ1-2	CATSRDRPGTGGDYGYTF
TRBV2	TRBJ2-4	CASMRENIQYF
TRBV5-1	TRBJ2-2	CASSDFHTGELFF
TRBV7-2	TRBJ2-3	CASSLGVTPTTDTQYF
TRBV6-2/TRBV6-3	TRBJ1-6	CASRPDRGPNSPLHF
TRBV5-1	TRBJ2-3	CASSPWDSPSTDTQYF
TRBV12-3/TRBV12-4	TRBJ1-1	CASSLRRRSPEAFF
TRBV7-9	TRBJ1-2	CASGQSGTRTNYGYTF
TRBV5-1	TRBJ1-4	CASSSIQGASNEKLFF
TRBV12-3/TRBV12-4	TRBJ2-2	CASSYPRELFF
TRBV14	TRBJ1-2	CASSQDLQRYGYTF
TRBV20-1	TRBJ2-3	CSATAGDGHTDTQYF